This TCR beta chain was found in a study of CD8+ T cells in alopecia areata. CDR3 length: 13 residues. V dropped 5 bases and J dropped 4 bases, with 9 bases sitting between them. Germline V gene lookup returns CDR1 SEHNR and CDR2 FQNEAQ (reference sequence). Noted treatment: oral pan-JAK inhibitor, 5-10 mg twice daily. Reverse transcription of extracted RNA yielded cDNA, which provided the sequencing template. Measured with immunoSEQ multiplex PCR; TCRdb has only the in-frame clones, and not every one. The sample has around 190,000 clones; about 64% are singletons. This clone was observed a few times. The antigen remains undetermined. Study findings and constraints: Lesional scalp exceeded normal scalp in clonality, especially in alopecia totalis/universalis.

This clonotype originated in a human donor with alopecia areata. The chain couples TRBV7-9 to TRBJ1-5, with D possibly matching TRBD1 (5 bases). The material sequenced was CD4+ T cells sorted from blood, taken at week 4, from a patient treated with tofacitinib. In DNA, the CDR3 is TGTGCCAGCAGCGCTCAGGGTAATCAGCCCCAGCATTTT. It codes for CASSAQGNQPQHF.